The 27 T cell receptor beta chains in this list originate from one sample, sequenced in a study of T cell clonotyping in hematopoietic cell transplantation. TCRdb keeps only in-frame clones here, not all; method: immunoSEQ multiplex PCR. The data contain almost 20,000 clones, approximately 80% of them singletons. What was sequenced was peripheral blood mononuclear cells. These receptors originate from a man in his 60s in good health. Some clones in this sample may be carry-over from other donors' samples.

This chain's CDR3 is CASSQGDRLWAFF. The CDR3 DNA reads as TGTGCCAGCAGCCAGGGGGACAGGCTGTGGGCTTTCTTT. V usage is TRBV14 and J usage is TRBJ1-1; TRBD1 matches 8 bases. The CDR3 spans 13 residues. Trimming removed 3 bases from V and 11 bases from J; junction bases left unmatched: 8. Per germline, CDR1 SGHDN and CDR2 FVKESK.

V usage is TRBV7-9 and J usage is TRBJ2-3, with 10 bases identical to TRBD1. V shed 4 bases, J shed 4 bases, and the junction held 8 bases outside the gene matches. The germline gives CDR1 SEHNR, CDR2 FQNEAQ (reference sequence). The CDR3 totals 16 residues. The CDR3 sequence: CASSSRDRGWSDTQYF. In nucleotides, the CDR3 is TGTGCCAGCAGCTCCCGGGACAGGGGTTGGTCAGATACGCAGTATTTT.

The chain combines TRBV23-1 with TRBJ2-2, with 7 bases lining up with TRBD2. TRBV23-1 carries the ORF label, with uncertain function. CDR3 length: 17 amino acids. The V gene end was trimmed by 2 bases and the J gene end by 2 bases; junction bases not matched to a gene: 8. DNA for the CDR3: TGCGCCAGCAGTCAACCCTCGGGGAGGGCTAACACCGGGGAGCTGTTTTTT. Its translation: CASSQPSGRANTGELFF.

The chain joins TRBV18 to TRBJ1-2; 7 bases match TRBD1. The CDR3 runs 13 residues. Trimming at V came to 3 bases and at J to 4 bases, leaving 2 bases not matched to a gene. In germline, CDR1 is KGHSH, CDR2 LQKENI. CDR3 sequence: CASSPGQSYGYTF. The CDR3 DNA sequence: TGTGCCAGCTCACCGGGACAGTCCTATGGCTACACCTTC.

The CDR3 bases are TGTGCCAGCAGCCGAGGGCTCCCCGGGACAGGGGCCTACGAGCAGTACTTC. Translation gives CASSRGLPGTGAYEQYF. The rearrangement uses TRBV7-6 and TRBJ2-7, with TRBD1 matching over 10 bases. Unmatched junction bases numbered 12, after V lost 5 bases and J lost 2 bases. Germline V gene sequence: CDR1 SGHVS, CDR2 FNYEAQ. CDR3 size: 17 residues.

The chain joins TRBV5-6 to TRBJ1-1; 7 bases align to TRBD1. J lost 3 bases, V lost 5 bases, and 13 bases had no gene match. Germline V gene sequence: CDR1 SGHDT, CDR2 YYEEEE. CDR3 length: 16 amino acids. In DNA, the CDR3 is TGTGCCAGCAGTACCGGGACAGCAGGGTTTTACACTGAAGCTTTCTTT. It translates to CASSTGTAGFYTEAFF. The full variable domain, rest sourced from reference TRBV5-6 and TRBJ1-1, is DAGVTQSPTHLIKTRGQQVTLRCSPKSGHDTVSWYQQALGQGPQFIFQYYEEEERQRGNFPDRFSGHQFPNYSSELNVNALLLGDSALYLCASSTGTAGFYTEAFFGQGTRLTVV.

The V call is TRBV11-2, the J call TRBJ1-6; the D is unclear. CDR1 SGHAT and CDR2 FQNNGV come from the germline V gene. The ends were cut back, 3 bases at V and 5 bases at J, with 8 bases in the middle. This CDR3 spans 14 amino acids. CDR3 loop: CASSFPGNNSPLHF. DNA of the CDR3: TGTGCCAGCAGCTTCCCGGGGAATAATTCACCCCTCCACTTT.

V and J are TRBV28 and TRBJ1-1; D is undetermined. Germline V gives CDR1 MDHEN, CDR2 SYDVKM. The CDR3 consists of 12 residues. V shed 5 bases and J shed 5 bases, with 9 bases lying between them. CDR3 coding DNA: TGTGCCAGCAGTCCTCGATGGACTGAAGCTTTCTTT. Amino acid sequence: CASSPRWTEAFF.

This sequence joins TRBV5-1 and TRBJ2-7; 8 bases are a match to TRBD1. The CDR3 has 15 amino acids. The V segment lost 0 bases and the J segment 6 bases; nucleotides outside the gene matches: 8. Germline assignment: CDR1 SGHRS and CDR2 YFSETQ. The CDR3 sequence is CASSLERTGSFEQYF. The CDR3 nucleotides read TGCGCCAGCAGCTTGGAGCGGACAGGGTCTTTCGAGCAGTACTTC.

The J gene is TRBJ2-2, the V gene TRBV19, with D perhaps given as TRBD1 or TRBD2 (5 bases each). The CDR3 is 15 amino acids. The germline gives CDR1 LNHDA, CDR2 SQIVND (reference sequence). The germline V and J ends were trimmed by 2 bases and 4 bases, with 11 bases remaining between them. As DNA, the CDR3 is TGTGCCAGTAGTATAAGATGGGGGAGCACCGGGGAGCTGTTTTTT. This encodes CASSIRWGSTGELFF.

This clone was seen a handful of times. The J gene is TRBJ1-1, the V gene TRBV2; D might be TRBD1 (5 bases). From germline, CDR1 is SNHLY and CDR2 FYNNEI. The CDR3 sequence is 13 residues long. The ends were cut back, 6 bases at V and 4 bases at J, with 12 bases in the middle. Written as DNA, the CDR3 is TGTGCCAGCAGCTCTGACGGGGCCACTGAAGCTTTCTTT. Protein sequence: CASSSDGATEAFF.

The J gene is TRBJ1-2, the V gene TRBV5-1; TRBD1 matches at 11 bases. Looked up from germline, CDR1 is SGHRS and CDR2 is YFSETQ. The CDR3 has 15 amino acids. Losses at the gene ends were 7 bases for V and 2 bases for J; bases not matched to a gene: 7. The CDR3 loop reads CASGLGQGGNYGYTF. The CDR3 DNA reads as TGCGCCAGCGGATTGGGACAGGGGGGAAACTATGGCTACACCTTC. Filled out from reference TRBV5-1 and TRBJ1-2, the complete variable domain reads KAGVTQTPRYLIKTRGQQVTLSCSPISGHRSVSWYQQTPGQGLQFLFEYFSETQRNKGNFPGRFSGRQFSNSRSEMNVSTLELGDSALYLCASGLGQGGNYGYTFGSGTRLTVV.

V gene TRBV7-9 combines with J gene TRBJ1-3; D is ambiguous. Germline loops: CDR1 SEHNR, CDR2 FQNEAQ (reference sequence). This CDR3 is built from 15 residues. Deletions cut 1 base from V and 4 bases from J, with 11 bases between. DNA for the CDR3: TGTGCCAGCAGCTTAGGTAGTCGCACGGGAAACACCATATATTTT. Translating it yields CASSLGSRTGNTIYF. Together with reference TRBV7-9 and TRBJ1-3, the CDR3 gives the full variable domain: DTGVSQNPRHKITKRGQNVTFRCDPISEHNRLYWYRQTLGQGPEFLTYFQNEAQLEKSRLLSDRFSAERPKGSFSTLEIQRTEQGDSAMYLCASSLGSRTGNTIYFGEGSWLTVV.

In this sample, this clone turned up a few times. The CDR3 nucleotides read TGCGCCAGCAGCTTGGTTTCTAGCGGGCGCGGCACTGAAGCTTTCTTT. Its protein is CASSLVSSGRGTEAFF. The rearrangement joins TRBV5-1 to TRBJ1-1; no definite D call. The germline CDR1 and CDR2 sequences are SGHRS and YFSETQ. This CDR3 is built from 16 residues. V lost 0 bases and J lost 4, with 16 bases in between. Full variable domain (rest looked up from reference TRBV5-1 and TRBJ1-1): KAGVTQTPRYLIKTRGQQVTLSCSPISGHRSVSWYQQTPGQGLQFLFEYFSETQRNKGNFPGRFSGRQFSNSRSEMNVSTLELGDSALYLCASSLVSSGRGTEAFFGQGTRLTVV.

The gene calls are TRBV2 and TRBJ2-1; 7 bases agree with TRBD2. The CDR3 consists of 14 residues. With V trimmed by 6 bases and J by 6 bases, 8 bases remained unmatched. Per germline, CDR1 SNHLY and CDR2 FYNNEI. The CDR3 DNA sequence: TGTGCCAGCAGGAGGACGGGGGGAACCAATGAGCAGTTCTTC. This encodes CASRRTGGTNEQFF.

V gene TRBV9 combines with J gene TRBJ2-5; no definite D call. Per germline, CDR1 SGDLS and CDR2 YYNGEE. This CDR3 region has 13 residues. The germline V and J ends were trimmed by 0 bases and 4 bases, with 7 bases remaining between them. For the CDR3, the DNA is TGTGCCAGCAGCGTAGTGGGTGGAGAGACCCAGTACTTC. Translated: CASSVVGGETQYF.

J is TRBJ1-2 and V is TRBV6-6, with D possibly being TRBD1 (6 bases). This CDR3 contains 16 residues. V shed 0 bases and J shed 7 bases, with 18 bases lying between them. CDR1 and CDR2 from the germline V gene are MNHNY and SVGAGI (reference sequence). The CDR3 loop reads CASSYSGFGGLGGYTF. CDR3 DNA: TGTGCCAGCAGTTACTCGGGGTTTGGGGGGCTTGGTGGCTACACCTTC.

Here the CDR3 DNA reads TGTGCCAGCAGCCGGAGACAGGGAGGGTCCTACGAGCAGTACTTC. Translation: CASSRRQGGSYEQYF. This chain connects TRBV28 to TRBJ2-7; D is possibly TRBD1 or TRBD2 (7 bases each). Germline CDR1 is MDHEN and CDR2 is SYDVKM. Between the trimmed V and J ends, which lost 6 bases and 1 base, there was a span of 16 bases. The CDR3 consists of 15 residues. The whole variable domain, remainder taken from reference TRBV28 and TRBJ2-7, is DVKVTQSSRYLVKRTGEKVFLECVQDMDHENMFWYRQDPGLGLRLIYFSYDVKMKEKGDIPEGYSVSREKKERFSLILESASTNQTSMYLCASSRRQGGSYEQYFGPGTRLTVT.

A single count supports this clone. The chain links TRBV10-1 to TRBJ2-7, with a possible D match to TRBD2 (5 bases). CDR3 size: 14 residues. CDR1 and CDR2 from the germline V gene are WNHNN and SYGVQD (reference sequence). Trimming shortened V by 2 bases and J by 3 bases, and 11 bases separated the two germline ends. CDR3 sequence (DNA): TGCGCCAGCAGTGAGGGGCCAGCGGACTACGAGCAGTACTTC. It codes for CASSEGPADYEQYF.

This clone was observed once. The V gene is TRBV6-6, the J gene TRBJ2-3; TRBD1 agrees at 7 bases. V lost 6 bases, J lost 11 bases, and 8 bases stayed unmatched. The CDR3 is made up of 12 amino acids. Germline V gene lookup returns CDR1 MNHNY and CDR2 SVGAGI (reference sequence). CDR3 amino acids: CASSPGQVLQYF. In nucleotides, the CDR3 is TGTGCCAGCAGCCCTGGACAGGTTTTGCAGTATTTT.

The rearrangement links TRBV29-1 to TRBJ1-1, with D possibly being TRBD1 (5 bases). The V end was cut by 7 bases, the J end by 5 bases, with 8 bases between. Germline V CDR1 and CDR2: SQVTM, ANQGSEA. CDR3 length equals 10 residues. The CDR3 DNA follows: TGCAGCGCTTGGGGGACTGAAGCTTTCTTT. The encoded protein is CSAWGTEAFF. Combining the CDR3 with reference TRBV29-1 and TRBJ1-1 gives the whole variable domain SAVISQKPSRDICQRGTSLTIQCQVDSQVTMMFWYRQQPGQSLTLIATANQGSEATYESGFVIDKFPISRPNLTFSTLTVSNMSPEDSSIYLCSAWGTEAFFGQGTRLTVV.

The J gene is TRBJ2-7, the V gene TRBV10-3, with 9 bases fitting TRBD1. Germline V gene sequence: CDR1 ENHRY, CDR2 SYGVKD. This CDR3 has 13 amino acids. As DNA, the CDR3 is TGTGCTTCAGGTGTACAGGGGGCTTACGAGCAGTACTTC. This sequence encodes CASGVQGAYEQYF.

The chain uses TRBV28 and TRBJ1-6; D gene ambiguous. The germline gives CDR1 MDHEN, CDR2 SYDVKM. V was shortened by 5 bases and J by 8 bases, with 13 bases between the two germline ends. This CDR3 has 14 residues. CDR3 in amino acids: CASSGSLLHSPLHF. For the CDR3, the DNA is TGTGCCAGCAGTGGGTCCTTGCTTCATTCACCCCTCCACTTT. Combining the CDR3 with reference TRBV28 and TRBJ1-6 gives the whole variable domain DVKVTQSSRYLVKRTGEKVFLECVQDMDHENMFWYRQDPGLGLRLIYFSYDVKMKEKGDIPEGYSVSREKKERFSLILESASTNQTSMYLCASSGSLLHSPLHFGNGTRLTVT.

The chain employs TRBV4-2 and TRBJ1-4, with a tentative D call TRBD1 (5 bases). Germline values: CDR1 LGHNA, CDR2 YNFKEQ. The germline V and J ends were trimmed by 5 bases and 4 bases, with 14 bases remaining between them. The CDR3 is 15 amino acids. Here the CDR3 DNA reads TGTGCCAGCAGCATAGCCCAGGGTGATAATGAAAAACTGTTTTTT. Protein product: CASSIAQGDNEKLFF.

The chain uses TRBV7-2 and TRBJ1-2; D call uncertain. This CDR3 comprises 14 residues. CDR1 SGHTA and CDR2 FQGNSA come from the germline V gene. Trimming removed 5 bases at V and 4 bases at J, with 14 bases between. This CDR3 reads CASSLSGVPYGYTF. CDR3 in DNA: TGTGCCAGCAGCCTCTCTGGGGTCCCCTATGGCTACACCTTC.

The chain is built from TRBV10-3 and TRBJ1-5, with D maybe TRBD1 (5 bases). The CDR3 runs 16 residues. The V end was cut by 0 bases, the J end by 0 bases, with 9 bases between. CDR1 and CDR2 (germline): ENHRY, SYGVKD. The CDR3 nucleotides are TGTGCCATCAGTGAGTCAGGACAATATAGCAATCAGCCCCAGCATTTT. This gives the protein CAISESGQYSNQPQHF.

The gene calls are TRBV9 and TRBJ2-2; D call uncertain. This CDR3 spans 15 amino acids. Trimming cost V 3 bases and J 2 bases, with 11 bases left between them. CDR1 is SGDLS, CDR2 YYNGEE, per germline. CDR3 sequence: CASSANTVNTGELFF. The CDR3 region has the DNA TGTGCCAGCAGCGCTAATACGGTAAACACCGGGGAGCTGTTTTTT. Full variable domain (remainder filled in from reference TRBV9 and TRBJ2-2): DSGVTQTPKHLITATGQRVTLRCSPRSGDLSVYWYQQSLDQGLQFLIQYYNGEERAKGNILERFSAQQFPDLHSELNLSSLELGDSALYFCASSANTVNTGELFFGEGSRLTVL.